A single sample gave rise to the 19 T cell receptor beta chains below, sequenced in a study of Ad26.COV2.S vaccination and SARS-CoV-2 variants. Sample treatment: about 20 received Ad26.COV2.S at low or high dose, single or two shots; about 5 received placebo; per-sample allocation not given. Samples came from day 63 after the first vaccine or placebo injection. The method was immunoSEQ multiplex PCR; TCRdb's version includes in-frame clones alone and lacks a portion of them. The data show a few hundred thousand clones, approximately 90% seen once. This specimen consisted of peripheral blood, obtained in a trial of Ad26.COV2.S vaccine versus placebo. These receptors originate from a person aged 18-60 years who received the Ad26.COV2.S COVID-19 vaccine or a placebo.

This clone appeared a single time. The chain has TRBV6-5 and TRBJ1-6, with D possibly TRBD1 on 6 matching bases. The CDR3 sequence is 15 residues long. Germline-derived CDR1 and CDR2 are MNHEY and SVGAGI. Trimming removed 5 bases at V and 3 bases at J, with 11 bases between. Here the CDR3 reads CASSTRDNYNSPLHF. CDR3 nucleotide sequence: TGTGCCAGCAGTACCCGGGACAACTATAATTCACCCCTCCACTTT.

This clone was recorded a few times. Written as DNA, the CDR3 is TGTGCCAGCAGATCGGACAGGGGGTACACTGAAGCTTTCTTT. Its translation is CASRSDRGYTEAFF. This sequence joins TRBV6-5 and TRBJ1-1, with 10 bases identical to TRBD1. Germline V lookup: CDR1 MNHEY, CDR2 SVGAGI. With V trimmed by 6 bases and J by 3 bases, 4 bases remained unmatched. CDR3 length: 14 amino acids.

The chain couples TRBV6-4 to TRBJ2-1, with TRBD2 matching over 12 bases. The CDR3 spans 16 residues. Germline CDR1 MRHNA, CDR2 SNTAGT. With V trimmed by 4 bases and J by 8 bases, 9 bases remained unmatched. Written as DNA, the CDR3 is TGTGCCAGCAGTGCGGGACTAGCGGGTACATGGGATGAGCAGTTCTTC. This translates into CASSAGLAGTWDEQFF.

This chain uses TRBV3-1 (or the pseudogene TRBV3-2) with TRBJ2-2; no clear D gene. CDR3 length: 17 residues. Trimming cost V 0 bases and J 0 bases, with 11 bases left between them. Germline assignment: CDR1 LGHDT and CDR2 YNNKEL (reference sequence). The CDR3 loop is CASSQEHFSTNTGELFF. The CDR3 coding sequence is TGTGCCAGCAGCCAAGAGCACTTCTCCACGAACACCGGGGAGCTGTTTTTT.

The J gene is TRBJ2-7, the V gene TRBV21-1. TRBV21-1 is marked as a pseudogene. The CDR3 extends over 13 amino acids. The CDR3 spells CASSRVSLGEQYF. CDR3 sequence (DNA): TGTGCCAGCAGCAGGGTCTCTTTGGGGGAGCAGTACTTC.

The chain has TRBV2 and TRBJ2-7; D unresolved. The CDR3 contains 13 residues. Trimming stripped 5 bases from V and 3 bases from J, with 11 bases between. Per the germline V gene, CDR1 is SNHLY and CDR2 is FYNNEI. The CDR3 bases are TGTGCCAGCAGTTTGTCGTTCAGCTACGAGCAGTACTTC. Its translation is CASSLSFSYEQYF.

The chain recombines TRBV5-4 with TRBJ1-3; D is uncertain. Per germline, CDR1 SGHNT and CDR2 YYREEE (reference sequence). This CDR3 contains 14 residues. V lost 3 bases, J lost 7 bases, and 14 bases lay in between. CDR3 protein: CASSSGVDGNTIYF. CDR3 DNA: TGTGCCAGCAGCTCCGGGGTTGACGGCAACACCATATATTTT. Combining the CDR3 with reference TRBV5-4 and TRBJ1-3 gives the whole variable domain ETGVTQSPTHLIKTRGQQVTLRCSSQSGHNTVSWYQQALGQGPQFIFQYYREEENGRGNFPPRFSGLQFPNYSSELNVNALELDDSALYLCASSSGVDGNTIYFGEGSWLTVV.

The gene calls are TRBV18 and TRBJ2-3, with no clear D. V shed 3 bases and J shed 0 bases, with 13 bases lying between them. Germline CDR1 and CDR2: KGHSH and LQKENI. This CDR3 contains 16 residues. CDR3 amino acids: CASSPPGLPSTDTQYF. DNA of the CDR3: TGTGCCAGCTCACCTCCCGGCCTTCCTAGCACAGATACGCAGTATTTT.

The rearrangement joins TRBV6-5 to TRBJ2-1; no clear D. The V end was cut by 3 bases, the J end by 4 bases, with 13 bases between. CDR1 is MNHEY and CDR2 is SVGAGI in the germline V gene. This CDR3 is 15 amino acids long. DNA for the CDR3: TGTGCCAGCAGTTATAGGACCCCTCCGTACAATGAGCAGTTCTTC. The encoded protein is CASSYRTPPYNEQFF.

The CDR3 reads CASSPLSSTGRDKLVRQFF. The CDR3 coding sequence is TGTGCCAGCAGCCCCCTCTCCAGCACGGGTAGGGACAAGTTGGTGCGGCAGTTCTTC. The chain has TRBV9 and TRBJ2-1, with D perhaps TRBD1 (6 bases). Germline V CDR1 and CDR2: SGDLS, YYNGEE. The CDR3 runs to 19 residues. V shed 4 bases and J shed 12 bases, with 35 bases lying between them.

The V and J genes are TRBV7-3 and TRBJ2-1; 8 positions match TRBD2. The germline V gene has CDR1 SGHTA and CDR2 FQGTGA. The trim removed 3 bases at V and 3 bases at J, leaving 4 bases unmatched. The CDR3 sequence is 15 residues long. The CDR3 reads CASSFSGGSYNEQFF. For the CDR3, the DNA is TGTGCCAGCAGCTTTTCGGGAGGGAGCTACAATGAGCAGTTCTTC.

The CDR3 DNA follows: TGTGCCAGCAGGCGCCTTGCTGTGGATAGCGGGAGGAAAACTTACAATGAGCAGTTCTTC. It codes for CASRRLAVDSGRKTYNEQFF. The chain uses TRBV27 and TRBJ2-1; 10 nucleotides line up with TRBD2. The CDR3 is made up of 20 amino acids. CDR1 and CDR2 (germline): MNHEY, SMNVEV (reference sequence). Trimming removed 6 bases from V and 4 bases from J; junction bases left unmatched: 21.

In regard to this clone: At the DNA level, this CDR3 is encoded by other sequences in the same sample as well. CDR3 DNA: TGTGCCAGCTCCCCCCCTGGGAGCTACGAGCAGTACTTC. Translating gives CASSPPGSYEQYF. The V and J genes are TRBV18 and TRBJ2-7, with TRBD2 as a possible D gene (5 bases). Germline values: CDR1 KGHSH, CDR2 LQKENI. This CDR3 is 13 amino acids long. V gave up 6 bases and J gave up 3 bases, with 12 bases separating them.

The rearrangement joins TRBV28 to TRBJ2-1, with TRBD2 identical over 15 bases. Germline CDR1 MDHEN, CDR2 SYDVKM. The CDR3 length is 23 residues. Trimming removed 5 bases from V and 8 bases from J; junction bases left unmatched: 28. The CDR3 protein is CASSNTIWGSRFGLAGGPDEQFF. CDR3 nucleotides: TGTGCCAGCAGTAATACCATCTGGGGGTCTCGGTTCGGACTAGCGGGAGGGCCCGATGAGCAGTTCTTC.

This chain joins TRBV9 and TRBJ1-3; D uncertain. V dropped 1 base and J dropped 2 bases, with 16 bases sitting between them. Germline CDR1 and CDR2: SGDLS and YYNGEE. The CDR3 contains 17 residues. CDR3 residues: CASSVYLEEGAGNTIYF. CDR3 DNA: TGTGCCAGCAGCGTATACCTCGAGGAGGGAGCTGGAAACACCATATATTTT.

V usage is TRBV6-5 and J usage is TRBJ2-1; D gene uncertain. Between the trimmed V and J ends, which lost 5 bases and 6 bases, there was a span of 11 bases. CDR3 length: 13 residues. The V gene's germline CDR1 is MNHEY and CDR2 SVGAGI. CDR3 nucleotides: TGTGCCAGCAGTAACCATGACGGCAATGAGCAGTTCTTC. Its translation: CASSNHDGNEQFF.

V is TRBV27 and J is TRBJ1-4; TRBD1 agrees at 7 bases. CDR1 is MNHEY and CDR2 is SMNVEV in the germline V gene (reference sequence). The V segment lost 2 bases and the J segment 7 bases; nucleotides outside the gene matches: 7. The CDR3 spans 15 residues. The CDR3: CASSLLKGAGEKLFF. DNA of the CDR3: TGTGCCAGCAGTTTACTCAAGGGGGCTGGTGAAAAACTGTTTTTT.

This chain connects TRBV4-3 to TRBJ1-1, with a possible D match to TRBD1 (5 bases). CDR3 length: 15 residues. The ends were cut back, 0 bases at V and 3 bases at J, with 11 bases in the middle. Looked up from germline, CDR1 is LGHNA and CDR2 is YSLEER. The CDR3 here is CASSQDIKGDTEAFF. The CDR3 DNA is TGCGCCAGCAGCCAAGATATAAAAGGGGACACTGAAGCTTTCTTT.

This chain joins TRBV24-1 and TRBJ2-2; possible D gene TRBD1, 5 bases. Germline V lookup: CDR1 KGHDR, CDR2 SFDVKD. The length of the CDR3 is 12 residues. The V end was cut by 10 bases, the J end by 4 bases, with 9 bases between. DNA for the CDR3: TGTGCCACACAGGAATTCACCGGGGAGCTGTTTTTT. Its translation is CATQEFTGELFF.